These 32 T cell receptor beta chains were all obtained from the same sample, sequenced in a study of a mutant IDH1 vaccine in newly diagnosed glioma. These receptors are not linked to any known antigen. Described time point: week 23, last vaccination. The investigators gave 300 ug of mutant IDH1 20-mer peptide in each vaccine dose, together with topical imiquimod. TCRdb keeps only in-frame clones here, not all; method: immunoSEQ multiplex PCR. The profile shows about 30,000 clones, 80% of them singletons. Sample: PBMCs, taken from a glioma patient whose treatment included an IDH1 peptide vaccine. Receptors were obtained from a woman aged 18-30 years with glioma.

The rearrangement uses TRBV19 and TRBJ2-1, with TRBD2 matching over 11 bases. The J segment lost 2 bases and the V segment lost 5 bases, leaving 2 bases of the junction unmatched. The length of the CDR3 is 15 residues. Germline V gene sequence: CDR1 LNHDA, CDR2 SQIVND (reference sequence). The CDR3 protein is CASSPTSGAYNEQFF. The CDR3 DNA is TGTGCCAGTAGTCCGACTAGCGGGGCCTACAATGAGCAGTTCTTC.

The rearrangement links TRBV6-5 to TRBJ2-2; D is unresolved. CDR1 is MNHEY and CDR2 is SVGAGI in the germline V gene. Between the trimmed V and J ends, which lost 3 bases and 6 bases, there was a span of 11 bases. This CDR3 comprises 14 residues. Here the CDR3 reads CASSYNGVSGELFF. The CDR3 DNA sequence: TGTGCCAGCAGTTATAATGGGGTCTCCGGGGAGCTGTTTTTT.

The V call is TRBV27, the J call TRBJ1-1, with D perhaps matching TRBD1 (5 bases). Germline V gene lookup returns CDR1 MNHEY and CDR2 SMNVEV (reference sequence). CDR3 length equals 13 residues. With 10 bases removed from V and 3 bases from J, the gap between germline ends came to 15 bases. CDR3 sequence (DNA): TGTGCCACCCTGGGACCGCGGGACACTGAAGCTTTCTTT. As protein: CATLGPRDTEAFF.

CDR3 coding DNA: TGTGCCAGCAGCCAAGATTGGGACACCCCCTACAATGAGCAGTTCTTC. Amino acid sequence: CASSQDWDTPYNEQFF. The chain has TRBV4-2 and TRBJ2-1; possibly TRBD1 for D (6 bases). The CDR3 loop spans 16 amino acids. The V end lost 0 bases, the J end lost 2 bases, and 11 bases lay between the germline ends. Germline assignment: CDR1 LGHNA and CDR2 YNFKEQ.

V is TRBV4-2 and J is TRBJ2-3; maybe TRBD2 (5 bases). Germline V gene lookup returns CDR1 LGHNA and CDR2 YNFKEQ. V was clipped by 6 bases and J by 5 bases, with 12 bases between them. The CDR3 runs to 13 residues. DNA of the CDR3: TGTGCCAGCAGGGGATCGGAGGAAGATACGCAGTATTTT. Its translation is CASRGSEEDTQYF.

This chain connects TRBV7-8 to TRBJ2-7, with TRBD2 as a possible D gene (5 bases). This CDR3 has 13 amino acids. Trimming took off 3 bases at V and 1 base at J, with 7 bases between the two ends. In germline, CDR1 is SGHVS, CDR2 FQNEAQ. This CDR3 reads CASSLLASYEQYF. The CDR3 DNA reads TGTGCCAGCAGCTTGCTAGCATCCTACGAGCAGTACTTC. Together with reference TRBV7-8 and TRBJ2-7, the CDR3 gives the full variable domain: GAGVSQSPRYKVAKRGQDVALRCDPISGHVSLFWYQQALGQGPEFLTYFQNEAQLDKSGLPSDRFFAERPEGSVSTLKIQRTQQEDSAVYLCASSLLASYEQYFGPGTRLTVT.

This chain joins TRBV7-2 and TRBJ1-2, with a weak D call TRBD1 (6 bases). Trimming took 5 bases from V and 7 from J, leaving 17 bases between them. Germline V gene sequence: CDR1 SGHTA, CDR2 FQGNSA. The CDR3 sequence is 14 residues long. Written as DNA, the CDR3 is TGTGCCAGCAGCAAGGGACACGGAATGGTTGGCTACACCTTC. This sequence encodes CASSKGHGMVGYTF.

The CDR3, as DNA: TGTGCCTGGAGTCCGGGGGCACCCCTCCACTTT. It codes for CAWSPGAPLHF. V gene TRBV30 combines with J gene TRBJ1-6; a possible D gene is TRBD1 (5 bases). CDR1 and CDR2 from the germline V gene are GTSNPN and SVGIG (reference sequence). This CDR3 contains 11 residues. V was pared by 2 bases and J by 11 bases, with 7 bases between. The entire variable domain, with the rest obtained from reference TRBV30 and TRBJ1-6, is as follows: SQTIHQWPATLVQPVGSPLSLECTVEGTSNPNLYWYRQAAGRGLQLLFYSVGIGQISSEVPQNLSASRPQDRQFILSSKKLLLSDSGFYLCAWSPGAPLHFGNGTRLTVT.

The chain employs TRBV2 and TRBJ1-2; no clear D. V was pared by 2 bases and J by 2 bases, with 6 bases between. Germline loops: CDR1 SNHLY, CDR2 FYNNEI. The CDR3 covers 13 residues. The DNA of the CDR3 is TGTGCCAGCAGTGAAACAGACAACTATGGCTACACCTTC. It codes for CASSETDNYGYTF.

The V gene is TRBV21-1, the J gene TRBJ1-4. TRBV21-1 is a listed pseudogene. There are 14 residues in the CDR3. CDR3 sequence: CASSKGRWRLKGFF. Here the CDR3 DNA reads TGTGCCAGCAGCAAAGGGAGGTGGAGACTCAAAGGGTTTTTT.

The rearrangement joins TRBV2 to TRBJ1-6; D call uncertain. Germline loops: CDR1 SNHLY, CDR2 FYNNEI. V shed 4 bases and J shed 15 bases, with 16 bases lying between them. This CDR3 comprises 13 residues. This CDR3 is CASSGMGSHHLHF. The CDR3 DNA reads as TGTGCCAGCAGTGGTATGGGCAGCCATCACCTCCACTTT.

The chain combines TRBV5-5 with TRBJ2-5; D might be TRBD1 (6 bases). The CDR3 contains 13 residues. CDR1 is SGHKS and CDR2 is YYEKEE in the germline V gene (reference sequence). Trimming took off 4 bases at V and 5 bases at J, with 12 bases between the two ends. Here the CDR3 DNA reads TGTGCCAGCAGCCATCAGGGGATGGAGACCCAGTACTTC. Translating it yields CASSHQGMETQYF.

V and J are TRBV25-1 and TRBJ2-2; the D gene is possibly TRBD1 (5 bases). The V and J ends lost 2 bases and 4 bases respectively, with 14 bases between them. Germline V gene sequence: CDR1 MGHDK, CDR2 SYGVNS. This CDR3 comprises 16 residues. As DNA, the CDR3 is TGTGCCAGCAGTGAAATCCAGGGTGTAGGCACCGGGGAGCTGTTTTTT. Residues: CASSEIQGVGTGELFF.

The J gene is TRBJ1-4, the V gene TRBV7-6; TRBD1 matches at 8 bases. In germline, CDR1 is SGHVS, CDR2 FNYEAQ. With V trimmed by 3 bases and J by 4 bases, 1 base remained unmatched. The CDR3 contains 14 residues. CDR3 DNA: TGTGCCAGCAGCTTGGGACAGGTTAATGAAAAACTGTTTTTT. Protein sequence: CASSLGQVNEKLFF. Based on the CDR3 plus reference TRBV7-6 and TRBJ1-4, the full variable domain is GAGVSQSPRYKVTKRGQDVALRCDPISGHVSLYWYRQALGQGPEFLTYFNYEAQQDKSGLPNDRFSAERPEGSISTLTIQRTEQRDSAMYRCASSLGQVNEKLFFGSGTQLSVL.

The CDR3 spells CASSSQSDREGYEQYF. The CDR3 coding sequence is TGTGCCAGCAGTTCGCAAAGCGACAGGGAGGGTTACGAGCAGTACTTC. The rearrangement joins TRBV27 to TRBJ2-7, with D possibly being TRBD1 or TRBD2 (7 bases each). The CDR3 is 16 amino acids. Germline V gives CDR1 MNHEY, CDR2 SMNVEV (reference sequence). Trimming shortened V by 4 bases and J by 4 bases, and 20 bases separated the two germline ends.

A few counts support this clone. V usage is TRBV6-5 and J usage is TRBJ1-1; possible D gene TRBD1, 5 bases. V was trimmed by 7 bases and J by 5 bases, leaving 17 bases between them. The CDR3 spans 14 residues. Germline CDR1 and CDR2: MNHEY and SVGAGI. CDR3 DNA sequence: TGTGCCAGCACTCCCTTTTTGGGGGATACTGAAGCTTTCTTT. Translated, it gives CASTPFLGDTEAFF.

The gene calls are TRBV29-1 and TRBJ2-3; D gene uncertain. V was trimmed by 4 bases and J by 6 bases, leaving 11 bases between them. The CDR3 length is 12 residues. The V gene's germline CDR1 is SQVTM and CDR2 ANQGSEA. CDR3 coding DNA: TGCAGCGTTGGGGCAGGCATGGATACGCAGTATTTT. It encodes CSVGAGMDTQYF.

The chain is built from TRBV5-1 and TRBJ2-1, with 12 positions matching TRBD2. The V and J ends lost 2 bases and 0 bases, in that order; junction bases with no gene match: 6. Per germline, CDR1 SGHRS and CDR2 YFSETQ. The CDR3 has 18 residues. Here the CDR3 reads CASSFWTSGASSYNEQFF. In DNA form, the CDR3 reads TGCGCCAGCAGCTTCTGGACTAGCGGGGCGAGCTCCTACAATGAGCAGTTCTTC.

The chain employs TRBV18 and TRBJ2-7; 8 positions agree with TRBD1. Trimming took 1 base from V and 1 from J; bases not matched to a gene: 3. CDR3 length: 15 residues. Looked up from germline, CDR1 is KGHSH and CDR2 is LQKENI. CDR3 sequence reads: CASSPRTGNSYEQYF. CDR3 DNA: TGTGCCAGCTCACCACGGACAGGGAATTCCTACGAGCAGTACTTC. Combining the CDR3 with reference TRBV18 and TRBJ2-7 gives the whole variable domain NAGVMQNPRHLVRRRGQEARLRCSPMKGHSHVYWYRQLPEEGLKFMVYLQKENIIDESGMPKERFSAEFPKEGPSILRIQQVVRGDSAAYFCASSPRTGNSYEQYFGPGTRLTVT.

The V call is TRBV29-1, the J call TRBJ1-2; D uncertain. This CDR3 region has 14 residues. Germline CDR1 reads SQVTM; CDR2 reads ANQGSEA. V dropped 4 bases and J dropped 6 bases, with 18 bases sitting between them. The CDR3: CSVVSWGEFDGYTF. The CDR3 nucleotides are TGCAGCGTTGTCTCCTGGGGAGAGTTCGATGGCTACACCTTC.

This clone has only one observation. The chain joins TRBV7-9 to TRBJ1-2; D remains unclear. V dropped 1 base and J dropped 3 bases, with 12 bases sitting between them. Germline V gene data show CDR1 as SEHNR and CDR2 as FQNEAQ (reference sequence). The CDR3 runs to 15 residues. CDR3 loop: CASSLVGGFDYGYTF. CDR3 bases: TGTGCCAGCAGCTTAGTGGGAGGGTTTGACTATGGCTACACCTTC.

The rearrangement links TRBV11-2 to TRBJ1-4; D not resolved. Trimming took off 0 bases at V and 10 bases at J, with 9 bases between the two ends. From germline, CDR1 is SGHAT and CDR2 FQNNGV. The CDR3 is made up of 13 amino acids. In DNA form, the CDR3 reads TGTGCCAGCAGCTTAGATTATGGCCGAAAACTGTTTTTT. Amino acids: CASSLDYGRKLFF. Based on the CDR3 plus reference TRBV11-2 and TRBJ1-4, the full variable domain is EAGVAQSPRYKIIEKRQSVAFWCNPISGHATLYWYQQILGQGPKLLIQFQNNGVVDDSQLPKDRFSAERLKGVDSTLKIQPAKLEDSAVYLCASSLDYGRKLFFGSGTQLSVL.

The V gene is TRBV28, the J gene TRBJ1-4; D possibly corresponds to TRBD1 (6 bases). Germline V CDR1 and CDR2: MDHEN, SYDVKM. Trimming left V 4 bases short and J 2 bases short, with 23 bases between. The CDR3 contains 19 residues. The CDR3 loop reads CASSYPLNREGDTNEKLFF. Here the CDR3 DNA reads TGTGCCAGCAGTTACCCGCTTAACAGGGAGGGGGACACTAATGAAAAACTGTTTTTT.

This rearrangement joins TRBV5-4 to TRBJ2-5; D may be TRBD1 or TRBD2 (5 bases each). The CDR3 runs to 15 residues. The germline V gene has CDR1 SGHNT and CDR2 YYREEE (reference sequence). V was trimmed by 4 bases and J by 2 bases, leaving 15 bases between them. The CDR3: CASSLGVVQQETQYF. As DNA, the CDR3 is TGTGCCAGCAGCCTGGGGGTGGTTCAACAAGAGACCCAGTACTTC.

The chain joins TRBV14 to TRBJ2-7; TRBD2 matches 7 bases. CDR3 length: 15 amino acids. The trim removed 5 bases at V and 1 base at J, leaving 8 bases unmatched. Germline CDR1 is SGHDN and CDR2 is FVKESK. CDR3 coding DNA: TGTGCCAGCAGCATAGGACTGGGAGGGTCCTACGAGCAGTACTTC. It specifies CASSIGLGGSYEQYF.

This chain joins TRBV5-4 and TRBJ2-7, with TRBD2 matching 10 bases. Germline assignment: CDR1 SGHNT and CDR2 YYREEE (reference sequence). This CDR3 contains 15 residues. Germline trimming cut 3 bases from V and 7 bases from J; bases unmatched to any gene: 10. This CDR3 reads CASSSEPSGGTEQYF. As DNA, the CDR3 is TGTGCCAGCAGCTCTGAACCTAGCGGGGGTACGGAGCAGTACTTC.

This chain connects TRBV5-1 to TRBJ2-7; 10 nucleotides line up with TRBD1. The germline V gene has CDR1 SGHRS and CDR2 YFSETQ. The CDR3 totals 15 residues. The V segment lost 4 bases and the J segment 7 bases; nucleotides outside the gene matches: 11. Written as DNA, the CDR3 is TGCGCCAGCAGCGAGACGACAGGGGGCTCGGGGGAGCAGTACTTC. It encodes CASSETTGGSGEQYF. The full variable domain, in which reference TRBV5-1 and TRBJ2-7 provide the parts outside the CDR3, is KAGVTQTPRYLIKTRGQQVTLSCSPISGHRSVSWYQQTPGQGLQFLFEYFSETQRNKGNFPGRFSGRQFSNSRSEMNVSTLELGDSALYLCASSETTGGSGEQYFGPGTRLTVT.

V usage is TRBV14 and J usage is TRBJ2-1; possible D gene TRBD2, 5 bases. With 4 bases removed from V and 9 bases from J, the gap between germline ends came to 10 bases. Per the germline V gene, CDR1 is SGHDN and CDR2 is FVKESK. This CDR3 region has 12 residues. The CDR3 coding sequence is TGTGCCAGCAGCCGGAGCGGTTCTGAGCAGTTCTTC. Its protein product is CASSRSGSEQFF.

Only one count was recorded for this clone. The chain couples TRBV6-5 to TRBJ1-1; D call uncertain. V was pared by 8 bases and J by 6 bases, with 16 bases between. Per the germline V gene, CDR1 is MNHEY and CDR2 is SVGAGI. The CDR3 is 13 residues long. CDR3 in amino acids: CASGRGGGPEAFF. CDR3 nucleotides: TGTGCCAGCGGCCGGGGAGGAGGGCCTGAAGCTTTCTTT.

The chain uses TRBV7-8 and TRBJ2-3; 9 nucleotides match TRBD2. V lost 5 bases, J lost 14 bases, and 8 bases stayed unmatched. CDR1 and CDR2 (germline): SGHVS, FQNEAQ. This CDR3 region has 12 residues. CDR3 amino acids: CASSPGLAHPYF. DNA for the CDR3: TGTGCCAGCAGCCCGGGACTAGCTCATCCGTATTTT.

V and J are TRBV4-2 and TRBJ1-1; 7 nucleotides line up with TRBD1. V lost 1 base and J lost 1; bases outside the gene matches: 9. This CDR3 has 17 amino acids. Germline CDR1 is LGHNA and CDR2 is YNFKEQ. CDR3 sequence (DNA): TGTGCCAGCAGCCAAGGTCTTGACAGGGCTAGGAACACTGAAGCTTTCTTT. Translating gives CASSQGLDRARNTEAFF.

The V gene is TRBV6-1, the J gene TRBJ2-7, with a possible D match to TRBD1 (6 bases). Trimming pared 11 bases from V and 2 bases from J, leaving 22 bases between. CDR3 length: 15 amino acids. Per germline, CDR1 MNHNS and CDR2 SASEGT. CDR3 region: CAAGGYRVGAYEQYF. CDR3 sequence (DNA): TGTGCCGCAGGTGGCTACAGGGTGGGGGCCTACGAGCAGTACTTC.